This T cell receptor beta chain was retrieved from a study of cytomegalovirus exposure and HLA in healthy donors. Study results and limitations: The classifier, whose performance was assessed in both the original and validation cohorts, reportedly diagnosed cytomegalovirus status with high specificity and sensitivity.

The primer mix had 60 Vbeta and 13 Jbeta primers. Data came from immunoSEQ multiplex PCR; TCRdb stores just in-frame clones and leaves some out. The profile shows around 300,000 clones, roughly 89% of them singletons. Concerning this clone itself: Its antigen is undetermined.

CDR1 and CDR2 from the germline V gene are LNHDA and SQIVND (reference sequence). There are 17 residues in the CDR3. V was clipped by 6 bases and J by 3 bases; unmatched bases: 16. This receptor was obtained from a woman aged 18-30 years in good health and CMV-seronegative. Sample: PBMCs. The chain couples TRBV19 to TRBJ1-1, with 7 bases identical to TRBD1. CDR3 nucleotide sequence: TGTGCCAGTAGCCTCCCGTCAGGGGGAGGAATGTACACTGAAGCTTTCTTT. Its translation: CASSLPSGGGMYTEAFF. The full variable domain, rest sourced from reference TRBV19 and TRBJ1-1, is DGGITQSPKYLFRKEGQNVTLSCEQNLNHDAMYWYRQDPGQGLRLIYYSQIVNDFQKGDIAEGYSVSREKKESFPLTVTSAQKNPTAFYLCASSLPSGGGMYTEAFFGQGTRLTVV.